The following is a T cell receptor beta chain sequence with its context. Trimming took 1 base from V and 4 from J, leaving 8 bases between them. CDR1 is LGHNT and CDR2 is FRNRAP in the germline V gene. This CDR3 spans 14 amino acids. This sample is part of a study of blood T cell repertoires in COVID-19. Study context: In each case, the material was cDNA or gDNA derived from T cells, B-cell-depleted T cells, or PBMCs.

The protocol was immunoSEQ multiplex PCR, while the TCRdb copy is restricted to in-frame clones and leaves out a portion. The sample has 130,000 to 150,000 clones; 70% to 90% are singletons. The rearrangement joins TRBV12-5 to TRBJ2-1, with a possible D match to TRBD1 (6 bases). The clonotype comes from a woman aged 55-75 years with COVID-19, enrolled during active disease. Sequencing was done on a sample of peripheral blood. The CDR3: CASGLAGQYNEQFF. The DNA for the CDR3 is TGTGCTAGTGGTTTGGCTGGACAGTACAATGAGCAGTTCTTC.